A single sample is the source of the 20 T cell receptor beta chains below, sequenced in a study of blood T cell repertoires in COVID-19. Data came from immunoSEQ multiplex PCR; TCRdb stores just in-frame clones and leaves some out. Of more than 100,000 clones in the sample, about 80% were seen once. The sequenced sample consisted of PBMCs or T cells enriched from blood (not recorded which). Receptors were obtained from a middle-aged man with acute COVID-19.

The CDR3 sequence: CASSLGMPGQGSVNEQFF. As DNA, the CDR3 is TGTGCCAGCAGCTTAGGGATGCCGGGACAGGGTTCGGTCAATGAGCAGTTCTTC. The rearrangement uses TRBV7-3 and TRBJ2-1; 9 nucleotides line up with TRBD1. CDR3 length: 18 residues. Germline V lookup: CDR1 SGHTA, CDR2 FQGTGA. Losses at the gene ends were 2 bases for V and 6 bases for J; bases not matched to a gene: 14.

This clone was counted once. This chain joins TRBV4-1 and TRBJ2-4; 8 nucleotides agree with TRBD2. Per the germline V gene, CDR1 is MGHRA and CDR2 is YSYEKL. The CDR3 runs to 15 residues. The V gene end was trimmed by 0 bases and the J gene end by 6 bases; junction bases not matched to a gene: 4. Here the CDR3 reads CASSQELTSGNIQYF. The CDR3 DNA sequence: TGCGCCAGCAGCCAAGAATTAACTAGCGGAAACATTCAGTACTTC.

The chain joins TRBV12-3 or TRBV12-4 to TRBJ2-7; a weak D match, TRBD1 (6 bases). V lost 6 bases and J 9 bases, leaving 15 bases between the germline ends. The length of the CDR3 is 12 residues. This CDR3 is CASSIGQTWQYF. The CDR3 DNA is TGTGCCAGCAGCATAGGACAGACTTGGCAGTACTTC.

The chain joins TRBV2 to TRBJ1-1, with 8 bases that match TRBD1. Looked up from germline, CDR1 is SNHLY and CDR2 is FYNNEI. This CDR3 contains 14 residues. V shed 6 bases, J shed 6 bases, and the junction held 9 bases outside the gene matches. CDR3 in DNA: TGTGCCAGCAGCCCAGAGGAGGACAGGGCTGAAGCTTTCTTT. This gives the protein CASSPEEDRAEAFF.

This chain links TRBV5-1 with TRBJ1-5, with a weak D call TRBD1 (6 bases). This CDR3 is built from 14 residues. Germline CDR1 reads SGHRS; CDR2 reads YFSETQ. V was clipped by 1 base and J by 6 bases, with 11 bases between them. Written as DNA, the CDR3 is TGCGCCAGCAGCTTGACGCCGACAGGTCAGCCCCAGCATTTT. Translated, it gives CASSLTPTGQPQHF.

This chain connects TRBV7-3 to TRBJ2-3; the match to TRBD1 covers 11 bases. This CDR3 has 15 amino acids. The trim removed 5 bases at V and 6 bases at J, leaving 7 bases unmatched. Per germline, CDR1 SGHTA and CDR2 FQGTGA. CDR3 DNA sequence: TGTGCCAGCAGCCCCGGGACAGGGGGAGTCGATACGCAGTATTTT. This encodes CASSPGTGGVDTQYF.

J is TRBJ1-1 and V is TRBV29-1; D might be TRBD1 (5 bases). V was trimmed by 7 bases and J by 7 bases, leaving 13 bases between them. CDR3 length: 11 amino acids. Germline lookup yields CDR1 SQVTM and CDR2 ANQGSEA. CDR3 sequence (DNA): TGCAGCGCTCCCAGGGCGGATGAAGCTTTCTTT. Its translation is CSAPRADEAFF.

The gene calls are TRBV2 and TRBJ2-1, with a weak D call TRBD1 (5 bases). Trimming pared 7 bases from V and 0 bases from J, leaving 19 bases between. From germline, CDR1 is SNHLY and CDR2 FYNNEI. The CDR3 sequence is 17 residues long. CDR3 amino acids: CASTVRVGDSSYNEQFF. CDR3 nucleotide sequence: TGTGCCAGCACGGTCCGGGTAGGGGATAGCTCCTACAATGAGCAGTTCTTC. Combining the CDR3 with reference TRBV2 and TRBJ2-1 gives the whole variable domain EPEVTQTPSHQVTQMGQEVILRCVPISNHLYFYWYRQILGQKVEFLVSFYNNEISEKSEIFDDQFSVERPDGSNFTLKIRSTKLEDSAMYFCASTVRVGDSSYNEQFFGPGTRLTVL.

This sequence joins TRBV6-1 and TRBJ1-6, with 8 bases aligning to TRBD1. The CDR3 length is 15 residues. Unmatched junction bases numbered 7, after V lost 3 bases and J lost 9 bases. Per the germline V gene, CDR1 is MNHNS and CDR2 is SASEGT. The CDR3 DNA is TGTGCCAGCAGTGAGTTAGGGACAGGCTCTTCACCCCTCCACTTT. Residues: CASSELGTGSSPLHF.

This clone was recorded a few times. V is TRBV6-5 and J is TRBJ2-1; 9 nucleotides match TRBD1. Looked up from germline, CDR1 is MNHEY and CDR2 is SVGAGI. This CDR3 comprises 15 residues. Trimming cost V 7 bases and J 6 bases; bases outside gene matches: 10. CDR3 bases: TGTGCCAGCACCCCCCGGACAGGGGTCTCCAATGAGCAGTTCTTC. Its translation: CASTPRTGVSNEQFF.

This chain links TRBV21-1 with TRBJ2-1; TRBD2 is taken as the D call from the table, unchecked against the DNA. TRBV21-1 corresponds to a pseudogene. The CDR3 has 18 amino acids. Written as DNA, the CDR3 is TGTGCCAGCAGCAAAGTCAGGGCCCCGGGCGGGAGGTACAATGAGCAGTTCTTC. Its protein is CASSKVRAPGGRYNEQFF.

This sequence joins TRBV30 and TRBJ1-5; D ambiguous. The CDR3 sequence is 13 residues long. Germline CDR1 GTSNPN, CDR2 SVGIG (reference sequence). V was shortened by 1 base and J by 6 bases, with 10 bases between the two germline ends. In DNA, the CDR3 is TGTGCCTGGAGTGGCCAAGGGAGTCAGCCCCAGCATTTT. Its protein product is CAWSGQGSQPQHF.

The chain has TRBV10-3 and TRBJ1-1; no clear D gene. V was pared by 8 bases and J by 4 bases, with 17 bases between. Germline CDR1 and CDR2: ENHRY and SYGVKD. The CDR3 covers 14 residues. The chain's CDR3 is CAIGEGVTSTEAFF. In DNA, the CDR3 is TGTGCCATCGGGGAGGGAGTGACTAGCACTGAAGCTTTCTTT.

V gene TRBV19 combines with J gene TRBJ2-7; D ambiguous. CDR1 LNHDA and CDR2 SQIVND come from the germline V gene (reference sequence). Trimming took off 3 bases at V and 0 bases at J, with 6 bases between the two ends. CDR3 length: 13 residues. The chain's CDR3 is CASSILASYEQYF. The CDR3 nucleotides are TGTGCCAGTAGTATCTTAGCCTCCTACGAGCAGTACTTC. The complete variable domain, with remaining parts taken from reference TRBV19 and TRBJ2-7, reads DGGITQSPKYLFRKEGQNVTLSCEQNLNHDAMYWYRQDPGQGLRLIYYSQIVNDFQKGDIAEGYSVSREKKESFPLTVTSAQKNPTAFYLCASSILASYEQYFGPGTRLTVT.

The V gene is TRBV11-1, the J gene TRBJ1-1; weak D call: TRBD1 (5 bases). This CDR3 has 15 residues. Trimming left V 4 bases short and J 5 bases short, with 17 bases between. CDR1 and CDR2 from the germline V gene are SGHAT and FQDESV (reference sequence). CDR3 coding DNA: TGTGCCAGCAGCTGGCTGAGTGAGGGGAGGACTGAAGCTTTCTTT. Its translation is CASSWLSEGRTEAFF.

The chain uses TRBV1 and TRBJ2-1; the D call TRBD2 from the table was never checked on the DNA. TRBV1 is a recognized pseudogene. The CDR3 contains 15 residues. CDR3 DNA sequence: TGCACCACCAGGGGACTAGCGGGAGATTGCGGTGAGCAGTTCTTC. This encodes CTTRGLAGDCGEQFF.

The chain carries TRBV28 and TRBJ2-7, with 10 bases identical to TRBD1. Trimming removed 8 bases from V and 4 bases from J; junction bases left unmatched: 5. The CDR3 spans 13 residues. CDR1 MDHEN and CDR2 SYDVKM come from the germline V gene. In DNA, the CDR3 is TGTGCCAGCTGGGACAGGGGCACATACGAGCAGTACTTC. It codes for CASWDRGTYEQYF.

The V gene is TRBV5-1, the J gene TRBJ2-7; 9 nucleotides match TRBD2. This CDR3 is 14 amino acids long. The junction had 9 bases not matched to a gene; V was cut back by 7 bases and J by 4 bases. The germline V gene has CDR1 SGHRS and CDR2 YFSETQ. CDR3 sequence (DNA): TGCGCCAGCCACCCAGCGGGGGGCATGTACGAGCAGTACTTC. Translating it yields CASHPAGGMYEQYF.

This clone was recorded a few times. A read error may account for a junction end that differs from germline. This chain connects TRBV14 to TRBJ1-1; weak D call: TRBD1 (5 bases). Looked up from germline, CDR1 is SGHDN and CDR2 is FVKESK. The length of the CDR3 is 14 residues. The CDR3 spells CASTQKGANTEAFF. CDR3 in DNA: TGTGCCAGCACCCAAAAAGGGGCGAACACTGAAGCTTTCTTT.

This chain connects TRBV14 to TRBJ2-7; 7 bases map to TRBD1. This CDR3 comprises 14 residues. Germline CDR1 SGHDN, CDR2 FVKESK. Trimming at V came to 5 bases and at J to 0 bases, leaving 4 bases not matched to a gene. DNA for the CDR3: TGTGCCAGCAGCTTGACAGGGAGCTCCTACGAGCAGTACTTC. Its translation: CASSLTGSSYEQYF.